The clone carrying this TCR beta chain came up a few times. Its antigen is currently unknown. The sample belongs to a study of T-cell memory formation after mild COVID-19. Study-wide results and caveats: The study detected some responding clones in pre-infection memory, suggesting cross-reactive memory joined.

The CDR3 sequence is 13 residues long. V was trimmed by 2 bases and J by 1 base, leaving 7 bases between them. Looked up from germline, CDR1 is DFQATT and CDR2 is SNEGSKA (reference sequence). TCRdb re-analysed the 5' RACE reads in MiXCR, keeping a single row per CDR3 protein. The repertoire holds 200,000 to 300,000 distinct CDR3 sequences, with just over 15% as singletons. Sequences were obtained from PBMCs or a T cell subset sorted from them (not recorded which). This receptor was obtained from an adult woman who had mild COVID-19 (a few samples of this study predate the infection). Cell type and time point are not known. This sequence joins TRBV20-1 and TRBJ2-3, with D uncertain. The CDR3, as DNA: TGCAGTGCTAGACTCCAGGGCACAGATACGCAGTATTTT. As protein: CSARLQGTDTQYF.